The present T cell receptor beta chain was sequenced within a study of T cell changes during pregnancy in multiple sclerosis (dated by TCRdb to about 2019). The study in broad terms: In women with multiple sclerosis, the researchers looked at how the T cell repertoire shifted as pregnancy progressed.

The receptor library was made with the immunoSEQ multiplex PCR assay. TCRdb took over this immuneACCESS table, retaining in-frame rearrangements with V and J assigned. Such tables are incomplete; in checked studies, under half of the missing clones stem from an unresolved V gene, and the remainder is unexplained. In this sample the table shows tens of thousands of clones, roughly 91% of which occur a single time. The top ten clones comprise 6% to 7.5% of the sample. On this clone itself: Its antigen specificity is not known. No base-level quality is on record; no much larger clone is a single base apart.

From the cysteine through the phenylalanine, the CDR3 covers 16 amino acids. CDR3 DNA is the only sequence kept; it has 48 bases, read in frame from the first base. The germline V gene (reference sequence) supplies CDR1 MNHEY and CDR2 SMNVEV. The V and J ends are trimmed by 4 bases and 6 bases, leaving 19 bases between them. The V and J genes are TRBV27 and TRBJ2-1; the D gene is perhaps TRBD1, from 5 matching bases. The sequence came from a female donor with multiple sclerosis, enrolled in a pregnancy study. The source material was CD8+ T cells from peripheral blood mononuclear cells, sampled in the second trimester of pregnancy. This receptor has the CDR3 CASSSWMGRAGNEQFF. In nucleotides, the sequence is TGTGCCAGCAGTTCATGGATGGGCAGGGCTGGCAATGAGCAGTTCTTC.